These 25 T cell receptor beta chains were sequenced from one sample in a study of resident and recirculating memory T cells in vitiligo. Assay: immunoSEQ multiplex PCR; the TCRdb copy retains only in-frame clones and omits some. The sample contains about 42,000 clones, roughly 91% of which appear only once. Sequenced material: blood. The receptors shown here come from a male donor with vitiligo.

The chain employs TRBV2 and TRBJ2-3; tentative D call: TRBD1 (5 bases). CDR3 length: 14 residues. V shed 6 bases and J shed 8 bases, with 18 bases lying between them. Germline lookup yields CDR1 SNHLY and CDR2 FYNNEI. This CDR3 is CASSVGISRGTQYF. As DNA, the CDR3 is TGTGCCAGCAGCGTGGGGATTTCTAGGGGTACGCAGTATTTT.

The chain links TRBV9 to TRBJ2-3; no definite D call. This CDR3 spans 11 amino acids. The germline gives CDR1 SGDLS, CDR2 YYNGEE. V gave up 4 bases and J gave up 3 bases, with 3 bases separating them. The DNA of the CDR3 is TGTGCCAGCAGCTTAACAGATACGCAGTATTTT. Its protein product is CASSLTDTQYF.

The genes are TRBV5-4 and TRBJ2-3; TRBD1 might be the D (5 bases). The CDR3 is made up of 14 amino acids. Per germline, CDR1 SGHNT and CDR2 YYREEE (reference sequence). Between the trimmed V and J ends, which lost 3 bases and 5 bases, there was a span of 13 bases. The CDR3 DNA is TGTGCCAGCAGCTCACCAGACAGAGGAGATACGCAGTATTTT. Translation gives CASSSPDRGDTQYF.

The V gene is TRBV14, the J gene TRBJ1-2; TRBD1 agrees at 7 bases. V lost 2 bases to trimming and J lost 8 bases; unmatched junction nucleotides: 5. Germline values: CDR1 SGHDN, CDR2 FVKESK. There are 13 residues in the CDR3. CDR3 protein: CASSQNRGGGYTF. The CDR3 DNA sequence: TGTGCCAGCAGCCAAAACAGGGGCGGGGGCTACACCTTC.

The chain employs TRBV30 and TRBJ1-1, with 7 nucleotides matching TRBD1. V was pared by 5 bases and J by 6 bases, with 3 bases of the junction left unmatched. Germline V gene sequence: CDR1 GTSNPN, CDR2 SVGIG (reference sequence). The CDR3 extends over 11 amino acids. CDR3: CAWGQAAEAFF. In DNA form, the CDR3 reads TGTGCCTGGGGACAGGCCGCTGAAGCTTTCTTT.

A single count supports this clone. The chain uses TRBV25-1 and TRBJ1-2; 8 positions agree with TRBD1. V dropped 6 bases and J dropped 7; count of bases not matched to a gene: 10. Germline V gene sequence: CDR1 MGHDK, CDR2 SYGVNS. The CDR3 totals 14 residues. CDR3 in amino acids: CASRSRTGRPGYTF. The CDR3 nucleotides read TGTGCCAGCAGATCCCGGACAGGGCGGCCTGGCTACACCTTC.

This chain links TRBV7-9 with TRBJ1-1; D gene unclear. Germline loops: CDR1 SEHNR, CDR2 FQNEAQ (reference sequence). V was pared by 5 bases and J by 1 base, with 8 bases between. This CDR3 has 13 residues. DNA of the CDR3: TGTGCCAGCAGCCTCGACACGAACACTGAAGCTTTCTTT. Translation: CASSLDTNTEAFF.

This chain connects TRBV11-1 to TRBJ1-1, with 7 bases aligning to TRBD1. The CDR3 consists of 13 residues. Trimming took 8 bases from V and 4 from J; bases not matched to a gene: 7. Germline loops: CDR1 SGHAT, CDR2 FQDESV (reference sequence). The CDR3 region has the DNA TGTGCCAGCGGCCAAGGGGGCCCCACTGAAGCTTTCTTT. This sequence encodes CASGQGGPTEAFF.

The rearrangement links TRBV28 to TRBJ2-7; the D gene is possibly TRBD2 (6 bases). Germline V gives CDR1 MDHEN, CDR2 SYDVKM. The CDR3 consists of 14 residues. The V gene lost 7 bases and the J gene lost 4 bases, with 17 bases spanning the gap. This CDR3 reads CASTSGGVLYEQYF. The CDR3 DNA reads TGTGCCAGCACCTCCGGGGGAGTCCTATACGAGCAGTACTTC.

The rearrangement links TRBV19 to TRBJ2-6; D might be TRBD1 (5 bases). The CDR3 covers 15 residues. Germline-derived CDR1 and CDR2 are LNHDA and SQIVND (reference sequence). V lost 6 bases and J lost 0, with 9 bases in between. CDR3 in DNA: TGTGCCAGTAGGCCTAGGGGCTCTGGGGCCAACGTCCTGACTTTC. This translates into CASRPRGSGANVLTF.

The gene calls are TRBV6-5 and TRBJ1-6; TRBD1 aligns across 8 bases. The CDR3 contains 14 residues. V shed 4 bases and J 12 bases; nucleotides not matched to a gene: 8. Germline-derived CDR1 and CDR2 are MNHEY and SVGAGI. CDR3 sequence (DNA): TGTGCCAGCAGTTTGGGACAGGAAAGGATACCCCTCCACTTT. This gives the protein CASSLGQERIPLHF.

V gene TRBV28 combines with J gene TRBJ1-4; D may be TRBD1 (5 bases). The germline V gene encodes CDR1 MDHEN and CDR2 SYDVKM. The CDR3 is 15 residues long. The V gene lost 2 bases and the J gene lost 1 base, with 8 bases spanning the gap. The CDR3 sequence is CASSLGGLTNEKLFF. CDR3 DNA sequence: TGTGCCAGCAGTTTAGGGGGGTTAACTAATGAAAAACTGTTTTTT.

The chain uses TRBV19 and TRBJ1-5; 9 bases match TRBD1. V gave up 6 bases and J gave up 11 bases; unmatched junction bases: 14. Germline V gives CDR1 LNHDA, CDR2 SQIVND (reference sequence). CDR3 length: 15 amino acids. CDR3 residues: CASRRPGQGIAAQHF. The CDR3 DNA is TGTGCCAGTAGAAGACCGGGACAGGGCATCGCGGCCCAGCATTTT.

V and J are TRBV5-5 and TRBJ2-5; 9 positions agree with TRBD1. Germline CDR1 reads SGHKS; CDR2 reads YYEKEE (reference sequence). The CDR3 is 15 residues long. The J segment lost 4 bases and the V segment lost 2 bases, leaving 6 bases of the junction unmatched. The CDR3 spells CASSFMDRGRETQYF. As DNA, the CDR3 is TGTGCCAGCAGCTTTATGGACAGGGGAAGAGAGACCCAGTACTTC.

The J gene is TRBJ2-5, the V gene TRBV29-1; 11 positions match TRBD2. Looked up from germline, CDR1 is SQVTM and CDR2 is ANQGSEA. The V gene end was trimmed by 7 bases and the J gene end by 5 bases; junction bases not matched to a gene: 15. The CDR3 covers 16 residues. For the CDR3, the DNA is TGCAGCGCCAGTAGGGTAGCGGGGGGGGCAGGGGAGACCCAGTACTTC. Protein sequence: CSASRVAGGAGETQYF. Combining the CDR3 with reference TRBV29-1 and TRBJ2-5 gives the whole variable domain SAVISQKPSRDICQRGTSLTIQCQVDSQVTMMFWYRQQPGQSLTLIATANQGSEATYESGFVIDKFPISRPNLTFSTLTVSNMSPEDSSIYLCSASRVAGGAGETQYFGPGTRLLVL.

The chain joins TRBV7-2 to TRBJ1-1; a possible D gene is TRBD1 (6 bases). Germline-derived CDR1 and CDR2 are SGHTA and FQGNSA. CDR3 length: 15 amino acids. The V gene lost 2 bases and the J gene lost 0 bases, with 10 bases spanning the gap. The CDR3 protein is CASSLSGAVNTEAFF. In nucleotides, the CDR3 is TGTGCCAGCAGCTTATCAGGGGCGGTGAACACTGAAGCTTTCTTT.

The chain links TRBV7-9 to TRBJ2-1; 9 nucleotides align to TRBD1. CDR3 length: 14 residues. V shed 10 bases and J 8 bases; nucleotides not matched to a gene: 12. The V gene's germline CDR1 is SEHNR and CDR2 FQNEAQ (reference sequence). The DNA of the CDR3 is TGTGCCACCCTTTCCGGGACAGGGACGGATGAGCAGTTCTTC. Protein sequence: CATLSGTGTDEQFF.

The chain uses TRBV4-1 and TRBJ1-5, with a weak D call TRBD1 (6 bases). Looked up from germline, CDR1 is MGHRA and CDR2 is YSYEKL. Deletions cut 2 bases from V and 7 bases from J, with 12 bases between. The CDR3 has 14 residues. The CDR3 is CASSQTGRGQPQHF. In DNA, the CDR3 is TGCGCCAGCAGCCAAACAGGGAGGGGGCAGCCCCAGCATTTT.

The chain recombines TRBV30 with TRBJ2-7, with 11 bases that match TRBD2. CDR1 and CDR2 from the germline V gene are GTSNPN and SVGIG (reference sequence). V was pared by 4 bases and J by 4 bases, with 0 bases of the junction left unmatched. The CDR3 runs to 12 residues. CDR3 region: CAWTSGGYEQYF. The DNA for the CDR3 is TGTGCCTGGACTAGCGGGGGGTACGAGCAGTACTTC.

V usage is TRBV5-6 and J usage is TRBJ1-6, with 11 nucleotides matching TRBD1. The CDR3 has 19 residues. Germline V gene lookup returns CDR1 SGHDT and CDR2 YYEEEE. The trim removed 4 bases at V and 2 bases at J, leaving 11 bases unmatched. The CDR3 nucleotides read TGTGCCAGCAGCAGGGACAGGGGGAATTCAGTCACCTATAATTCACCCCTCCACTTT. Translating gives CASSRDRGNSVTYNSPLHF.

This chain joins TRBV18 and TRBJ2-1, with D possibly being TRBD2 (5 bases). Trimming pared 0 bases from V and 0 bases from J, leaving 6 bases between. Germline V gene data show CDR1 as KGHSH and CDR2 as LQKENI. This CDR3 spans 15 amino acids. CDR3 nucleotide sequence: TGTGCCAGCTCACCACCGGGGAGCTCCTACAATGAGCAGTTCTTC. The encoded protein is CASSPPGSSYNEQFF.

V gene TRBV6-5 combines with J gene TRBJ1-3; D possibly corresponds to TRBD1 (5 bases). Trimming cost V 4 bases and J 0 bases, with 13 bases left between them. This CDR3 region has 16 residues. In germline, CDR1 is MNHEY, CDR2 SVGAGI. The CDR3 loop reads CASSFLARGSGNTIYF. The CDR3 DNA sequence: TGTGCCAGCAGTTTTCTCGCAAGGGGCTCTGGAAACACCATATATTTT.

V gene TRBV10-3 combines with J gene TRBJ1-2; no definite D call. This CDR3 has 14 residues. The germline V gene has CDR1 ENHRY and CDR2 SYGVKD. The V end was cut by 8 bases, the J end by 5 bases, with 18 bases between. CDR3 DNA: TGTGCCATCTCCGATCGGTCGCGTCCTTATGGCTACACCTTC. It specifies CAISDRSRPYGYTF.

V usage is TRBV10-1 and J usage is TRBJ2-5; 7 bases map to TRBD1. CDR3 length: 15 residues. Germline V CDR1 and CDR2: WNHNN, SYGVQD (reference sequence). V lost 4 bases to trimming and J lost 5 bases; unmatched junction nucleotides: 10. CDR3 loop: CASSGKDRPTETQYF. CDR3 coding DNA: TGCGCCAGCAGTGGGAAGGACAGGCCCACGGAGACCCAGTACTTC.

The rearrangement joins TRBV7-3 to TRBJ2-5; 10 bases fit TRBD1. Germline lookup yields CDR1 SGHTA and CDR2 FQGTGA. The CDR3 is 15 amino acids. With 5 bases clipped from V and 5 bases from J, the junction kept 8 bases outside the gene matches. CDR3 residues: CASSERQGARETQYF. The CDR3 region has the DNA TGTGCCAGCAGCGAACGACAGGGGGCGCGTGAGACCCAGTACTTC.